This T cell receptor beta chain comes out of a study of shared clonotypes between healthy human individuals. A single count supports this clone. Generated by immunoSEQ multiplex PCR, the TCRdb table keeps only in-frame clones and is missing some. The sample holds approximately 97,000 clones; roughly two thirds are singletons and the top ten take roughly 40%. Germline V lookup: CDR1 SNHLY, CDR2 FYNNEI. Deletions cut 3 bases from V and 3 bases from J, with 14 bases between. This CDR3 comprises 15 residues. The V and J genes are TRBV2 and TRBJ1-2, with D possibly being TRBD1 (6 bases). The sample was memory CD8+ T cells sorted from blood. The subset is: CD45RO+ cells pooled with CCR7-negative TemRA cells. This receptor was obtained from a man younger than 40 in good health. The CDR3 is CASSDAPGHHYGYTF. CDR3 DNA sequence: TGTGCCAGCAGTGACGCCCCGGGACACCACTATGGCTACACCTTC.